Presented here are 3 T cell receptor beta chains from one specimen sequenced in a study of blood T cell repertoires in COVID-19. Produced via immunoSEQ multiplex PCR; TCRdb's table is partial and in-frame only. The table records under 200,000 clones, roughly four fifths of them present only once. Sequencing was done on a sample of peripheral blood. All receptors come from an older man with active or convalescent COVID-19.

This clone appeared a single time. The chain employs TRBV10-2 and TRBJ1-1, with D possibly matching TRBD1 (5 bases). CDR1 and CDR2 from the germline V gene are WSHSY and SAAADI. This CDR3 has 12 residues. V was trimmed by 4 bases and J by 4 bases, leaving 7 bases between them. The CDR3 spells CASSVRGTEAFF. Here the CDR3 DNA reads TGCGCCAGCAGTGTAAGGGGCACTGAAGCTTTCTTT.

V is TRBV28 and J is TRBJ2-7; D perhaps matches TRBD1 (5 bases). V lost 7 bases and J lost 1, with 17 bases in between. The germline gives CDR1 MDHEN, CDR2 SYDVKM. The CDR3 has 15 amino acids. The CDR3 here is CASKPHSQGSYEQYF. In DNA form, the CDR3 reads TGTGCCAGCAAGCCACACAGCCAGGGTTCCTACGAGCAGTACTTC.

V gene TRBV28 combines with J gene TRBJ2-5; a possible D gene is TRBD1 (6 bases). The CDR3 loop spans 17 amino acids. V lost 8 bases and J lost 5, with 27 bases in between. The germline CDR1 and CDR2 sequences are MDHEN and SYDVKM. CDR3 coding DNA: TGTGCCAGCGGCCCGTCGGGTCAGGGGCGCCGGCGGGAGACCCAGTACTTC. Translation gives CASGPSGQGRRRETQYF.